This record looks at one T cell receptor (beta chain) sequence and its context. This specimen comes from a study of PD-1 blockade in classical Hodgkin lymphoma. After autologous stem cell transplantation all patients relapsed, and prior brentuximab vedotin exposure differed between cohorts. TCRdb's copy holds only in-frame clones and misses some; the assay was immunoSEQ multiplex PCR. The table includes approximately 90,000 clones, 85% to 95% detected once. The ends were cut back, 4 bases at V and 2 bases at J, with 9 bases in the middle. Germline loops: CDR1 SNHLY, CDR2 FYNNEI. The CDR3 is 13 residues long.

V gene TRBV2 combines with J gene TRBJ2-7; D gene unclear. The input for sequencing was peripheral blood mononuclear cells (PBMCs), taken before the second cycle of nivolumab. The TCR was taken from a human donor with classical Hodgkin lymphoma. CDR3 protein: CASSVRAPYEQYF. The DNA of the CDR3 is TGTGCCAGCAGTGTACGAGCCCCCTACGAGCAGTACTTC.